This section outlines one TCR beta chain sequence together with its context. This entry comes from a study of T-cell reconstitution after alpha-beta-depleted transplantation in children. In germline, CDR1 is KGHDR, CDR2 SFDVKD. V lost 4 bases and J lost 1, with 10 bases in between. The CDR3 runs 15 residues. A TCRbeta library incorporating unique molecular identifiers was prepared. One entry per CDR3 protein, called by TCRdb with MiXCR from the PCR reads. The repertoire holds about 500,000 distinct CDR3 sequences, approximately 32% seen once, with less than 2.5% in the top ten. Sequencing used PBMCs from the stem cell graft donor, obtained from the stem cell graft. The chain links TRBV24-1 to TRBJ2-1; D possibly corresponds to TRBD1 (5 bases). The origin of this receptor is a human donor who donated a stem cell graft to a child with aplastic anemia. This chain's CDR3 is CATSEQGWSYNEQFF. The DNA for the CDR3 is TGTGCCACCAGTGAGCAGGGATGGTCCTACAATGAGCAGTTCTTC.